Below are 29 T cell receptor beta chains sequenced from a single sample in a study of blood T cell repertoires in COVID-19. TCRdb's table, derived via immunoSEQ multiplex PCR, lists solely in-frame clones and lacks some. The table shows a few hundred thousand clones, with 86% occurring only once. The sequencing sample was made of peripheral blood. The receptors come from a woman between 45 and 65 years old with acute or convalescent COVID-19.

This clone showed up just a few times. The chain couples TRBV4-3 to TRBJ2-3; a weak D match, TRBD1 (6 bases). Trimming stripped 0 bases from V and 4 bases from J, with 17 bases between. Looked up from germline, CDR1 is LGHNA and CDR2 is YSLEER. This CDR3 spans 17 amino acids. The CDR3: CASSQDLWTVVADTQYF. The DNA for the CDR3 is TGCGCCAGCAGCCAAGATCTATGGACAGTTGTCGCAGATACGCAGTATTTT.

CDR3 DNA sequence: TGTGCCAGCAGCGTAGGGGGGACAGGCCCGCCTTTGTATGGCTACACCTTC. Encoded protein: CASSVGGTGPPLYGYTF. This rearrangement joins TRBV9 to TRBJ1-2; TRBD1 matches at 8 bases. Germline V gene lookup returns CDR1 SGDLS and CDR2 YYNGEE. V dropped 0 bases and J dropped 5; count of bases not matched to a gene: 12. The CDR3 totals 17 residues.

The rearrangement joins TRBV28 to TRBJ1-5; D is unclear. The CDR3 runs to 16 residues. Trimming pared 3 bases from V and 4 bases from J, leaving 16 bases between. Germline values: CDR1 MDHEN, CDR2 SYDVKM. Written as DNA, the CDR3 is TGTGCCAGCAGTTTCGGCGGCAGTCCTTCTAATCAGCCCCAGCATTTT. Protein: CASSFGGSPSNQPQHF.

This chain uses TRBV29-1 with TRBJ2-7, with D unclear. The CDR3 extends over 16 amino acids. Trimming took off 7 bases at V and 2 bases at J, with 24 bases between the two ends. Per the germline V gene, CDR1 is SQVTM and CDR2 is ANQGSEA. The CDR3: CSGALAPNTLPYEQYF. The CDR3 DNA reads TGCAGCGGGGCCTTGGCCCCAAACACCCTACCCTACGAGCAGTACTTC.

The chain employs TRBV5-1 and TRBJ2-3; 8 bases fit TRBD2. The CDR3 has 16 residues. The germline V gene encodes CDR1 SGHRS and CDR2 YFSETQ. With V trimmed by 4 bases and J by 0 bases, 7 bases remained unmatched. CDR3 residues: CASSGPSGLSTDTQYF. CDR3 nucleotide sequence: TGCGCCAGCAGCGGTCCTAGCGGGCTTAGCACAGATACGCAGTATTTT.

This rearrangement joins TRBV27 to TRBJ2-3, with D perhaps TRBD1 (5 bases). V was shortened by 2 bases and J by 0 bases, with 12 bases between the two germline ends. Germline loops: CDR1 MNHEY, CDR2 SMNVEV (reference sequence). This CDR3 is built from 16 residues. The CDR3 DNA sequence: TGTGCCAGCAGTTTAAGGGGTACAGGTAGCACAGATACGCAGTATTTT. Protein: CASSLRGTGSTDTQYF.

The rearrangement links TRBV27 to TRBJ2-7, with 12 bases matching TRBD2. V gave up 0 bases and J gave up 1 base; unmatched junction bases: 7. The germline gives CDR1 MNHEY, CDR2 SMNVEV (reference sequence). The CDR3 is made up of 18 amino acids. For the CDR3, the DNA is TGTGCCAGCAGTTTATCGCGACTAGCGGGAGCCTATTCCTACGAGCAGTACTTC. Amino acids: CASSLSRLAGAYSYEQYF.

This clone was observed once. The chain joins TRBV18 to TRBJ2-1; 11 nucleotides match TRBD2. Germline V gives CDR1 KGHSH, CDR2 LQKENI. CDR3 length equals 15 residues. The J segment lost 4 bases and the V segment lost 5 bases, leaving 4 bases of the junction unmatched. The CDR3 DNA follows: TGTGCCAGCTCATTTAGCGGGAGGGTGTACAATGAGCAGTTCTTC. It codes for CASSFSGRVYNEQFF.

The chain employs TRBV27 and TRBJ2-1, with TRBD1 matching over 8 bases. After removal of 6 bases from V and 9 bases from J, the junction contained 10 bases not matched to a gene. The CDR3 is 14 amino acids. Germline CDR1 reads MNHEY; CDR2 reads SMNVEV (reference sequence). CDR3 sequence (DNA): TGTGCCAGCAGCCGGACAGGGAGCACGGGTGAGCAGTTCTTC. Encoded protein: CASSRTGSTGEQFF.

This chain uses TRBV7-2 with TRBJ2-7; possible D gene TRBD1, 7 bases. The germline V gene has CDR1 SGHTA and CDR2 FQGNSA. V gave up 5 bases and J gave up 0 bases, with 11 bases separating them. The CDR3 has 14 residues. CDR3 residues: CASSAGQLSYEQYF. CDR3 DNA: TGTGCCAGCAGCGCGGGACAGCTCTCCTACGAGCAGTACTTC.

V and J are TRBV27 and TRBJ2-2, with D possibly matching TRBD1 (5 bases). Germline V gene sequence: CDR1 MNHEY, CDR2 SMNVEV (reference sequence). V dropped 5 bases and J dropped 1 base, with 8 bases sitting between them. The CDR3 is made up of 14 amino acids. Written as DNA, the CDR3 is TGTGCCAGCAGTCTCCAGGGGAACACCGGGGAGCTGTTTTTT. This translates into CASSLQGNTGELFF.

This chain joins TRBV12-3 or TRBV12-4 and TRBJ1-4; D remains ambiguous. V dropped 1 base and J dropped 11 bases, with 11 bases sitting between them. The CDR3 runs to 13 residues. CDR3 region: CASSLEVWAKLFF. The DNA for the CDR3 is TGTGCCAGCAGTTTAGAGGTCTGGGCTAAACTGTTTTTT.

The count of this clone is one. The chain links TRBV28 to TRBJ2-1; the match to TRBD1 covers 7 bases. The CDR3 spans 13 residues. V lost 4 bases, J lost 6 bases, and 3 bases stayed unmatched. CDR1 and CDR2 (germline): MDHEN, SYDVKM. CDR3 in amino acids: CASSSNRGNEQFF. CDR3 nucleotides: TGTGCCAGCAGTTCTAACAGGGGCAATGAGCAGTTCTTC.

This clone was seen more than once but under ten times. The V gene is TRBV29-1, the J gene TRBJ2-5; 10 bases agree with TRBD1. This CDR3 has 15 residues. Germline V gene lookup returns CDR1 SQVTM and CDR2 ANQGSEA. J gave up 5 bases and V 2 bases, and 8 bases lay outside the gene matches. The CDR3 sequence: CSVESPGTGEETQYF. For the CDR3, the DNA is TGCAGCGTTGAATCCCCCGGGACAGGGGAGGAGACCCAGTACTTC.

This chain uses TRBV5-4 with TRBJ2-7, with 8 bases fitting TRBD2. CDR3 size: 14 residues. Trimming took 4 bases from V and 1 from J; bases not matched to a gene: 4. Germline-derived CDR1 and CDR2 are SGHNT and YYREEE (reference sequence). The CDR3 DNA follows: TGTGCCAGCAGCATCCGGGGGGGGTCCTACGAGCAGTACTTC. Its translation is CASSIRGGSYEQYF.

The rearrangement uses TRBV19 and TRBJ1-2, with D possibly matching TRBD1 (5 bases). Trimming cost V 0 bases and J 5 bases, with 10 bases left between them. The CDR3 runs to 14 residues. CDR1 and CDR2 (germline): LNHDA, SQIVND (reference sequence). The CDR3 loop is CASSIEAGLYGYTF. DNA for the CDR3: TGTGCCAGTAGTATAGAGGCGGGACTATATGGCTACACCTTC.

The chain recombines TRBV2 with TRBJ2-5; weak D call: TRBD2 (6 bases). Germline V lookup: CDR1 SNHLY, CDR2 FYNNEI. The V gene lost 8 bases and the J gene lost 5 bases, with 21 bases spanning the gap. CDR3 length: 15 amino acids. The CDR3, as DNA: TGTGCCAGCCGCATCCCGGGGACTTGGGGGGAGACCCAGTACTTC. Its translation: CASRIPGTWGETQYF.

CDR3 bases: TGTGCCAGCAGCTTGAAGACAGGGAAGGGCTCTTTGGATAATTCACCCCTCCACTTT. This codes for CASSLKTGKGSLDNSPLHF. This rearrangement joins TRBV5-8 to TRBJ1-6, with 7 bases aligning to TRBD1. CDR3 size: 19 residues. Germline V gene data show CDR1 as SGHTS and CDR2 as YDEGEE. V lost 1 base to trimming and J lost 5 bases; unmatched junction nucleotides: 15.

J is TRBJ1-2 and V is TRBV18; D is unclear. The CDR3 length is 13 residues. Germline lookup yields CDR1 KGHSH and CDR2 LQKENI. V lost 3 bases and J lost 8, with 13 bases in between. CDR3 sequence reads: CASSPQEAGGYTF. CDR3 nucleotides: TGTGCCAGCTCACCCCAAGAGGCTGGCGGCTACACCTTC.

The chain combines TRBV7-2 with TRBJ2-7, with D tentatively TRBD1 (5 bases). Germline V CDR1 and CDR2: SGHTA, FQGNSA. The CDR3 spans 16 residues. V was pared by 5 bases and J by 0 bases, with 17 bases between. This chain's CDR3 is CASSKAPGIGSYEQYF. CDR3 coding DNA: TGTGCCAGCAGCAAGGCCCCAGGGATCGGCTCCTACGAGCAGTACTTC.

This chain links TRBV6-1 with TRBJ2-7; D is possibly TRBD2 (5 bases). This CDR3 comprises 14 residues. Germline V gives CDR1 MNHNS, CDR2 SASEGT. V was cut by 2 bases and J by 0 bases, with 8 bases left in between. CDR3 sequence: CASSEFGSSYEQYF. The CDR3 nucleotides are TGTGCCAGCAGTGAATTTGGGAGCTCCTACGAGCAGTACTTC.

The rearrangement uses TRBV5-6 and TRBJ2-3, with TRBD2 matching 8 bases. V shed 2 bases and J 0 bases; nucleotides not matched to a gene: 5. This CDR3 spans 16 amino acids. The germline V gene encodes CDR1 SGHDT and CDR2 YYEEEE. In DNA, the CDR3 is TGTGCCAGCAGCTTCTCACTAGCGGCTAGCACAGATACGCAGTATTTT. Translation: CASSFSLAASTDTQYF.

The chain joins TRBV9 to TRBJ2-2; 10 bases are a match to TRBD2. Germline V gene data show CDR1 as SGDLS and CDR2 as YYNGEE. The CDR3 consists of 16 residues. Germline trimming cut 4 bases from V and 6 bases from J; bases unmatched to any gene: 9. The CDR3 bases are TGTGCCAGCAGCCCTAGCGGGAGCCCATACCCCGGGGAGCTGTTTTTT. Protein: CASSPSGSPYPGELFF.

Turning to this clone: At the DNA level, this CDR3 is encoded by other sequences in the same sample as well. J is TRBJ2-2 and V is TRBV7-2; perhaps TRBD1 as D (5 bases). The CDR3 consists of 15 residues. In germline, CDR1 is SGHTA, CDR2 FQGNSA. V was shortened by 5 bases and J by 2 bases, with 12 bases between the two germline ends. In DNA, the CDR3 is TGTGCCAGCAGCCCGTCCAGGGTCAACACCGGGGAGCTGTTTTTT. Translating it yields CASSPSRVNTGELFF.

The V call is TRBV2, the J call TRBJ2-1, with a weak D call TRBD2 (6 bases). Trimming stripped 2 bases from V and 4 bases from J, with 12 bases between. There are 15 residues in the CDR3. Looked up from germline, CDR1 is SNHLY and CDR2 is FYNNEI. The CDR3 loop is CASSEPAGLYNEQFF. As DNA, the CDR3 is TGTGCCAGCAGTGAACCTGCGGGACTTTACAATGAGCAGTTCTTC.

This sequence joins TRBV15 and TRBJ1-2; perhaps TRBD1 as D (5 bases). The CDR3 sequence is 15 residues long. Germline V gene lookup returns CDR1 LNHNV and CDR2 YYDKDF (reference sequence). Trimming stripped 0 bases from V and 7 bases from J, with 15 bases between. CDR3 region: CATSRDKRQGGGYTF. CDR3 coding DNA: TGTGCCACCAGCAGAGATAAGCGGCAGGGAGGTGGCTACACCTTC.

The rearrangement uses TRBV5-1 and TRBJ1-1; the D gene is possibly TRBD1 (5 bases). V was cut by 4 bases and J by 4 bases, with 14 bases left in between. This CDR3 is built from 14 residues. Germline-derived CDR1 and CDR2 are SGHRS and YFSETQ. The CDR3: CASSRGGGSTEAFF. CDR3 nucleotides: TGCGCCAGCAGCCGCGGGGGAGGAAGCACTGAAGCTTTCTTT.

The J gene is TRBJ1-6, the V gene TRBV19; 7 bases line up with TRBD1. V lost 6 bases and J lost 3; bases outside the gene matches: 2. CDR1 LNHDA and CDR2 SQIVND come from the germline V gene (reference sequence). The CDR3 loop spans 14 amino acids. The CDR3 nucleotides read TGTGCCAGTAGCCGGGACAGCTATAATTCACCCCTCCACTTT. Translating it yields CASSRDSYNSPLHF.

V is TRBV7-3 and J is TRBJ1-1; TRBD1 agrees at 7 bases. The V gene end was trimmed by 0 bases and the J gene end by 0 bases; junction bases not matched to a gene: 1. CDR1 and CDR2 (germline): SGHTA, FQGTGA. This CDR3 spans 15 amino acids. CDR3 coding DNA: TGTGCCAGCAGCTTAACCAGGGGGATGAACACTGAAGCTTTCTTT. Its translation: CASSLTRGMNTEAFF.